One T cell receptor (beta chain) is described in this entry. Its specificity is unknown. Sequencing used immunoSEQ multiplex PCR; TCRdb keeps in-frame clones, though not all of them. Of 96,000 or so clones in the sample, approximately 84% were seen once. The sample comes from a study of OX40 agonist ivuxolimab in advanced cancers. About the research overall: Treatment received earlier with anti-PD-1, anti-PD-L1 or anti-CTLA-4 agents was allowed, and more than 35% had some.

The junction had 10 bases not matched to a gene; V was cut back by 6 bases and J by 6 bases. CDR1 is MNHEY, CDR2 SVGAGI, per germline. The CDR3 sequence is 15 residues long. General study points: Expanded clones belonging to CD8+ T cells outnumbered, on average, those of CD4+. At 0.1 to 3.0 mg/kg, clonal expansion of CD4+ and CD8+ blood T cells had occurred by week 6.

The TCR comes from an adult with an advanced solid tumor such as melanoma, head and neck, liver or kidney cancer. The chain links TRBV6-5 to TRBJ1-4; 7 nucleotides line up with TRBD1. Sequenced material: CD4+ or CD8+ T cells sorted from blood, taken in a trial of the OX40 agonist ivuxolimab. CDR3 protein: CASRKTQGSYEKLFF. The CDR3 region has the DNA TGTGCCAGCAGAAAAACACAGGGGTCTTATGAAAAACTGTTTTTT.